Below, 25 T cell receptor beta chains from the same sample are listed, as sequenced in a study of early T cells in non-severe SARS-CoV-2 infection. TCRdb reprocessed the 5' RACE reads via MiXCR and lists one record per CDR3 protein. The data show around 80,000 distinct CDR3 sequences, about an eighth seen once. The sequencing input was whole blood. The source of these receptors is an adult who was a healthcare worker with PCR-confirmed SARS-CoV-2 infection or an uninfected control (not recorded which).

This clonotype occurred many times. V is TRBV19 and J is TRBJ2-1; maybe TRBD2 (5 bases). Trimming pared 3 bases from V and 10 bases from J, leaving 13 bases between. The V gene's germline CDR1 is LNHDA and CDR2 SQIVND (reference sequence). CDR3 length: 13 amino acids. CDR3 in amino acids: CASSIAGSGEQFF. The CDR3 DNA follows: TGTGCCAGTAGTATCGCCGGGTCGGGGGAGCAGTTCTTC. The full variable domain, rest sourced from reference TRBV19 and TRBJ2-1, is DGGITQSPKYLFRKEGQNVTLSCEQNLNHDAMYWYRQDPGQGLRLIYYSQIVNDFQKGDIAEGYSVSREKKESFPLTVTSAQKNPTAFYLCASSIAGSGEQFFGPGTRLTVL.

A few counts support this clonotype. J is TRBJ1-2 and V is TRBV7-3; D is unresolved. Germline V lookup: CDR1 SGHTA, CDR2 FQGTGA. Trimming stripped 1 base from V and 6 bases from J, with 6 bases between. The CDR3 spans 12 residues. The CDR3 DNA sequence: TGTGCCAGCAGCTTAAGGGGAGATGGCTACACCTTC. Its protein is CASSLRGDGYTF. The full variable domain, with the rest looked up from reference TRBV7-3 and TRBJ1-2, is GAGVSQTPSNKVTEKGKYVELRCDPISGHTALYWYRQSLGQGPEFLIYFQGTGAADDSGLPNDRFFAVRPEGSVSTLKIQRTERGDSAVYLCASSLRGDGYTFGSGTRLTVV.

The chain uses TRBV15 and TRBJ2-1; 12 positions agree with TRBD2. This CDR3 is 15 amino acids long. Germline CDR1 LNHNV, CDR2 YYDKDF (reference sequence). V gave up 5 bases and J gave up 8 bases; unmatched junction bases: 7. The CDR3, as DNA: TGTGCCACCAGCCTTCTAGCGGGAGGGAGGGATGAGCAGTTCTTC. This encodes CATSLLAGGRDEQFF. The whole variable domain, filled in from reference TRBV15 and TRBJ2-1, reads DAMVIQNPRYQVTQFGKPVTLSCSQTLNHNVMYWYQQKSSQAPKLLFHYYDKDFNNEADTPDNFQSRRPNTSFCFLDIRSPGLGDTAMYLCATSLLAGGRDEQFFGPGTRLTVL.

This chain links TRBV18 with TRBJ2-1; the D gene is possibly TRBD1 (6 bases). This CDR3 is 14 amino acids long. Germline V gives CDR1 KGHSH, CDR2 LQKENI. Trimming pared 3 bases from V and 5 bases from J, leaving 11 bases between. Here the CDR3 DNA reads TGTGCCAGCTCACCTCTGGACAGAAACAATGAGCAGTTCTTC. It specifies CASSPLDRNNEQFF.

The chain uses TRBV3-1 and TRBJ2-5, with a possible D match to TRBD2 (5 bases). There are 14 residues in the CDR3. Trimming took 4 bases from V and 1 from J, leaving 10 bases between them. Germline loops: CDR1 LGHDT, CDR2 YNNKEL (reference sequence). For the CDR3, the DNA is TGTGCCAGCAGCCCCCGGAGGACCCAAGAGACCCAGTACTTC. Translated: CASSPRRTQETQYF.

In this sample, this clonotype turned up a few times. The chain is built from TRBV6-1 and TRBJ1-5; maybe TRBD1 (5 bases). In germline, CDR1 is MNHNS, CDR2 SASEGT. With 8 bases removed from V and 1 base from J, the gap between germline ends came to 12 bases. This CDR3 comprises 14 residues. This CDR3 is CASVVGRSNQPQHF. The DNA of the CDR3 is TGTGCCAGCGTTGTGGGACGCAGCAATCAGCCCCAGCATTTT.

This clonotype was detected only a few times. The chain uses TRBV7-2 and TRBJ2-3; 16 bases are a match to TRBD2. Germline lookup yields CDR1 SGHTA and CDR2 FQGNSA. The CDR3 is made up of 16 amino acids. The junction had 3 bases not matched to a gene; V was cut back by 5 bases and J by 4 bases. This CDR3 is CASSKGLAGGADTQYF. CDR3 nucleotide sequence: TGTGCCAGCAGCAAGGGACTAGCGGGAGGGGCAGATACGCAGTATTTT.

The rearrangement joins TRBV7-6 to TRBJ2-3; 10 bases are shared with TRBD2. This CDR3 spans 16 amino acids. Trimming cost V 5 bases and J 6 bases; bases outside gene matches: 11. CDR1 and CDR2 (germline): SGHVS, FNYEAQ. CDR3 nucleotides: TGTGCCAGCAGCGCTGATCGGCTAGCGGGAGCCGATACGCAGTATTTT. It is translated as CASSADRLAGADTQYF. Drawing the rest from reference TRBV7-6 and TRBJ2-3, the complete variable domain is GAGVSQSPRYKVTKRGQDVALRCDPISGHVSLYWYRQALGQGPEFLTYFNYEAQQDKSGLPNDRFSAERPEGSISTLTIQRTEQRDSAMYRCASSADRLAGADTQYFGPGTRLTVL.

This clonotype has a handful of counts. This chain joins TRBV7-8 and TRBJ2-7, with 8 bases fitting TRBD1. Germline V gene sequence: CDR1 SGHVS, CDR2 FQNEAQ. The CDR3 runs to 14 residues. The J segment lost 4 bases and the V segment lost 1 base, leaving 3 bases of the junction unmatched. CDR3 bases: TGTGCCAGCAGCTTAGTGGGGACAGGATACGAGCAGTACTTC. Translation: CASSLVGTGYEQYF.

This clonotype has more than one count but fewer than ten. J is TRBJ1-2 and V is TRBV20-1, with 7 nucleotides matching TRBD1. Germline loops: CDR1 DFQATT, CDR2 SNEGSKA (reference sequence). The length of the CDR3 is 16 residues. With 5 bases clipped from V and 4 bases from J, the junction kept 16 bases outside the gene matches. In DNA, the CDR3 is TGCAGTGCTGTTCTTATTAACAGGGGAGGAATCTATGGCTACACCTTC. Encoded protein: CSAVLINRGGIYGYTF.

This clonotype was detected ten times or more. The rearrangement links TRBV7-3 to TRBJ2-3, with TRBD2 matching 13 bases. Germline V gene data show CDR1 as SGHTA and CDR2 as FQGTGA. J gave up 1 base and V 5 bases, and 9 bases lay outside the gene matches. The length of the CDR3 is 18 residues. In nucleotides, the CDR3 is TGTGCCAGCAGCCGACTCCCCGGACTAGCGGGAGGCACAGATACGCAGTATTTT. Translation: CASSRLPGLAGGTDTQYF.

The chain couples TRBV29-1 to TRBJ2-7; D perhaps matches TRBD1 (5 bases). The CDR3 extends over 12 amino acids. The germline gives CDR1 SQVTM, CDR2 ANQGSEA. Trimming shortened V by 7 bases and J by 3 bases, and 13 bases separated the two germline ends. The CDR3 sequence: CSATTGYYEQYF. The CDR3 DNA reads TGCAGCGCGACCACAGGATACTACGAGCAGTACTTC.

This chain connects TRBV5-1 to TRBJ1-5, with D uncertain. CDR1 and CDR2 (germline): SGHRS, YFSETQ. CDR3 length equals 15 residues. The V end lost 0 bases, the J end lost 4 bases, and 11 bases lay between the germline ends. DNA for the CDR3: TGCGCCAGCAGCTTGGGCGGGAGTCAGAATCAGCCCCAGCATTTT. This codes for CASSLGGSQNQPQHF.

The chain is built from TRBV28 and TRBJ2-7, with 7 bases fitting TRBD1. The CDR3 runs to 12 residues. V trimming: 8 bases; J trimming: 2 bases; junction bases outside the gene matches: 3. Germline CDR1 MDHEN, CDR2 SYDVKM. DNA of the CDR3: TGTGCCAGCCGGGACAGTGCCTACGAGCAGTACTTC. Its translation is CASRDSAYEQYF.

This clonotype was recorded at least ten times. J is TRBJ2-3 and V is TRBV20-1, with 9 bases fitting TRBD2. Germline V CDR1 and CDR2: DFQATT, SNEGSKA (reference sequence). The CDR3 loop spans 14 amino acids. V lost 4 bases to trimming and J lost 3 bases; unmatched junction nucleotides: 5. The CDR3 bases are TGCAGTGCTAAGGTTAGCGGGAGAACAGATACGCAGTATTTT. This gives the protein CSAKVSGRTDTQYF.

This clonotype came up a few times. The V gene is TRBV9, the J gene TRBJ2-5; no reliable D call. The germline V gene encodes CDR1 SGDLS and CDR2 YYNGEE. Trimming removed 0 bases at V and 5 bases at J, with 11 bases between. The CDR3 totals 14 residues. The CDR3 bases are TGTGCCAGCAGCGTAGATCTCCTGGGGGAGACCCAGTACTTC. Translation gives CASSVDLLGETQYF.

This chain connects TRBV28 to TRBJ2-3; 7 bases fit TRBD1. The V gene end was trimmed by 1 base and the J gene end by 4 bases; junction bases not matched to a gene: 2. CDR3 size: 14 residues. Per the germline V gene, CDR1 is MDHEN and CDR2 is SYDVKM. The CDR3 DNA follows: TGTGCCAGCAGTTTATATCAGGGGGCAGATACGCAGTATTTT. Translation gives CASSLYQGADTQYF.

The CDR3 spells CASSFSRGSADTQYF. CDR3 bases: TGTGCCAGCAGCTTCTCGCGCGGGAGCGCAGATACGCAGTATTTT. This chain uses TRBV11-2 with TRBJ2-3, with 7 bases that match TRBD2. Germline values: CDR1 SGHAT, CDR2 FQNNGV. The trim removed 3 bases at V and 4 bases at J, leaving 7 bases unmatched. The CDR3 runs to 15 residues. Together with reference TRBV11-2 and TRBJ2-3, the CDR3 gives the full variable domain: EAGVAQSPRYKIIEKRQSVAFWCNPISGHATLYWYQQILGQGPKLLIQFQNNGVVDDSQLPKDRFSAERLKGVDSTLKIQPAKLEDSAVYLCASSFSRGSADTQYFGPGTRLTVL.

In this sample, this clonotype turned up a few times. V usage is TRBV12-3 or TRBV12-4 and J usage is TRBJ1-2, with D possibly being TRBD1 (6 bases). CDR3 size: 12 residues. V lost 1 base and J 10 bases, leaving 10 bases between the germline ends. The CDR3 loop is CASSLDRDIYTF. The CDR3 DNA sequence: TGTGCCAGCAGTTTAGACAGGGATATCTACACCTTC.

The V gene is TRBV6-2 or TRBV6-3, the J gene TRBJ2-2; TRBD2 matches 10 bases. The germline V gene encodes CDR1 MNHEY and CDR2 SVGEGT. The CDR3 has 16 amino acids. V lost 7 bases and J lost 2; bases outside the gene matches: 7. The CDR3 nucleotides read TGTGCCAGCAACCCCGGGACTAGCGCCAACACCGGGGAGCTGTTTTTT. Amino acid sequence: CASNPGTSANTGELFF.

Ten or more counts support this clonotype. The rearrangement joins TRBV14 to TRBJ2-7; TRBD2 matches at 7 bases. V was pared by 4 bases and J by 0 bases, with 3 bases of the junction left unmatched. The CDR3 length is 14 residues. CDR1 is SGHDN and CDR2 is FVKESK in the germline V gene. The CDR3 DNA sequence: TGTGCCAGCAGCCCCGGGACTAACTCCTACGAGCAGTACTTC. As protein: CASSPGTNSYEQYF.

This clonotype was seen a few times. V and J are TRBV28 and TRBJ1-6; 7 nucleotides line up with TRBD1. Trimming at V came to 3 bases and at J to 7 bases, leaving 3 bases not matched to a gene. This CDR3 is built from 14 residues. Per germline, CDR1 MDHEN and CDR2 SYDVKM. The CDR3 bases are TGTGCCAGCAGTTTGGACAGGAAGAATTCACCCCTCCACTTT. This translates into CASSLDRKNSPLHF. The variable domain in full, completed from reference TRBV28 and TRBJ1-6, reads DVKVTQSSRYLVKRTGEKVFLECVQDMDHENMFWYRQDPGLGLRLIYFSYDVKMKEKGDIPEGYSVSREKKERFSLILESASTNQTSMYLCASSLDRKNSPLHFGNGTRLTVT.

The V and J genes are TRBV29-1 and TRBJ2-1, with a possible D match to TRBD2 (6 bases). Trimming stripped 4 bases from V and 8 bases from J, with 9 bases between. The CDR3 is 11 amino acids. Per the germline V gene, CDR1 is SQVTM and CDR2 is ANQGSEA. The CDR3 sequence is CSVGPGDEQFF. DNA for the CDR3: TGCAGCGTTGGGCCGGGGGATGAGCAGTTCTTC.

Only a few counts were recorded for this clonotype. The chain joins TRBV11-2 to TRBJ2-5, with 8 positions matching TRBD1. Germline V gene data show CDR1 as SGHAT and CDR2 as FQNNGV. The CDR3 totals 20 residues. J was trimmed by 7 bases and V by 1 base; bases with no gene match: 23. For the CDR3, the DNA is TGTGCCAGCAGCTTAGTGGGATTAACCGGGACAGGCCCCCGATCTGGGACCCAGTACTTC. Its translation: CASSLVGLTGTGPRSGTQYF. The full variable domain, its missing parts supplied by reference TRBV11-2 and TRBJ2-5, is EAGVAQSPRYKIIEKRQSVAFWCNPISGHATLYWYQQILGQGPKLLIQFQNNGVVDDSQLPKDRFSAERLKGVDSTLKIQPAKLEDSAVYLCASSLVGLTGTGPRSGTQYFGPGTRLLVL.

Many counts were recorded for this clonotype. DNA of the CDR3: TGTGCCAGCAGCAAAGTGGGGACAGGGGGCAATCAGCCCCAGCATTTT. Amino acids: CASSKVGTGGNQPQHF. The chain is built from TRBV21-1 and TRBJ1-5; TRBD1 is the table's D call, not checked against the DNA. TRBV21-1 constitutes a pseudogene. This CDR3 spans 16 amino acids.